The clone carrying this TCR beta chain occurred many times. The source of the sample is a study of neurological immune-mediated disorders. cDNA synthesis was performed by 5'RACE with 10-nucleotide random UMIs. TCRdb redid the calling of the 5' RACE reads with MiXCR, one entry per CDR3 protein. The sample has 19,000 or so distinct CDR3 sequences, around 15% seen once. The germline CDR1 and CDR2 sequences are KGHSH and LQKENI. V lost 0 bases and J lost 7, with 8 bases in between. The CDR3 has 13 amino acids. Sequenced input: CD4+ T cells from blood. The rearrangement joins TRBV18 to TRBJ2-3; D gene ambiguous. This sequence was found in a woman aged 55-70 years with HTLV-1-associated myelopathy (HAM/TSP). CDR3: CASSPPGLNTQYF. DNA for the CDR3: TGTGCCAGCTCACCACCGGGCCTTAATACGCAGTATTTT.